This T cell receptor beta chain stems from a study of blood T cell repertoires in COVID-19. Study context: The cDNA or gDNA used as material had been derived from T cells, B-cell-depleted T cells, or PBMCs.

The CDR3 runs to 15 residues. V lost 6 bases and J lost 3; bases outside the gene matches: 7. Germline assignment: CDR1 SEHNR and CDR2 FQNEAQ (reference sequence). Authors' processing steps: Counts of nucleated cells, estimated from reference gene primer amplification, were obtained. Profiled with immunoSEQ multiplex PCR; TCRdb holds only in-frame clones, not every one. The V and J calls and clone size come from that table; D and trimming were worked out from the DNA. The sample consists of 180,000 or so clones, around 90% of them appearing once. The chain carries TRBV7-9 and TRBJ1-2; the match to TRBD1 covers 10 bases. Sequencing used peripheral blood. The source is a woman aged 45-65 years with acute or convalescent COVID-19. The CDR3 sequence is CASSPGTGAYYGYTF. CDR3 bases: TGTGCCAGCAGTCCCGGGACAGGGGCTTACTATGGCTACACCTTC. Filled out from reference TRBV7-9 and TRBJ1-2, the complete variable domain reads DTGVSQNPRHKITKRGQNVTFRCDPISEHNRLYWYRQTLGQGPEFLTYFQNEAQLEKSRLLSDRFSAERPKGSFSTLEIQRTEQGDSAMYLCASSPGTGAYYGYTFGSGTRLTVV.